This T cell receptor beta chain was sequenced during a study of T-cell memory formation after mild COVID-19 (dated by TCRdb to about 2021). Background for the entire study: TCR sequence clusters from the two donors were found to be largely donor specific. T-cell clones expanding and contracting after mild COVID-19 in a couple of donors were tracked by longitudinal TCRalpha and TCRbeta repertoire sequencing. The cohort comprised two young, previously healthy adult volunteers, one female and one male. Results the study describes overall, beyond this receptor: Contracting CD4+ clones were located mainly in the CM and EM memory subsets, whereas CD8+ clones were found to be enriched in EMRA. SARS-CoV-2 specificity was not confirmed for the second-wave clones peaking on day 37. Some responding clones were detected in pre-infection memory, which suggested that pre-existing cross-reactive memory T cells had joined the SARS-CoV-2 response. Balanced CD4/CD8 phenotypes were observed for clones contracting from day 15 to 85, whereas a bias towards CD4+ was observed for a second wave of clones expanding from day 15 to 37. Only a couple of mild cases were covered by the study, and larger cohorts that include severe cases with pre-infection samples were considered necessary.

Comment on this clonotype: Its antigen is still unknown. There are no base qualities to consult, and no much larger clone falls within one base.

The sequencer listed for this sample is Illumina NovaSeq 6000. cDNA libraries for TCRalpha and TCRbeta were prepared by 5'RACE using constant-segment primers, with sample barcodes and unique molecular identifiers added. Trizol reagent was used to extract RNA from every sample. The libraries were amplified in two PCR steps, and the second step added a second sample barcode and Illumina TruSeq adapters. Libraries were sequenced on an Illumina NovaSeq with 2 x 150 bp paired-end reads. The source study handled its data this way. With migec v1.2.7, reads were demultiplexed and then collapsed into UMI-guided consensus sequences. Using mixcr v2.1.11, UMI consensuses were aligned to TRA and TRB V and J templates and then assembled into clonotypes. Clonotypes were classified as expanded or contracted when called significant by both edgeR and NoisET, with noise models trained on biological replicates. For edgeR calls, a false discovery rate-adjusted p below 0.01 and a log2 fold-change threshold of 1 were applied. As an exploratory analysis of dynamics, PCA with hierarchical clustering was applied to max-normalized trajectories of the 1000 most abundant clonotypes. Each responding clone was given a CD4 or CD8 phenotype based on the CD4+ and CD8+ repertoires, which had been sequenced separately. Clones were called with MiXCR by TCRdb after fastp trimmed the public reads at Q25, and only in-frame beta chains were retained. All rows with the same CDR3 protein become a single entry with the most common DNA and genes. The V and J calls and clone size come from TCRdb's table, not from the authors' own analysis. The table for this sample lists fewer than 700,000 distinct CDR3 sequences; roughly 17% of them were counted only once. Jointly, the top ten make up 12% of the sample.

V loses 4 bases at its end and J loses 4 bases; junction bases beyond the gene matches: 10. Per the germline V gene, SGHRS is the CDR1 and YFSETQ is the CDR2. From cysteine to phenylalanine, the CDR3 is 15 amino acids long. Left in the record is the CDR3 DNA by itself, 45 bases read in frame from the first base. PBMCs were isolated by Ficoll-Paque density gradient centrifugation. The TCR originated in an adult woman who had mild COVID-19 (a few samples of this study predate the infection). The sample titles of this study are shuffled in the database, so cell type and time point are left out; the donor was told from shared clones. The sequence links TRBV5-1 to TRBJ1-2; 7 central bases correspond to TRBD1. The sequenced material came from PBMCs or a T cell subset sorted from them (not recorded which). The nucleotides are TGCGCCAGCAGCACCTACAGGGGAGGGTCCTATGGCTACACCTTC. Its protein product is CASSTYRGGSYGYTF.